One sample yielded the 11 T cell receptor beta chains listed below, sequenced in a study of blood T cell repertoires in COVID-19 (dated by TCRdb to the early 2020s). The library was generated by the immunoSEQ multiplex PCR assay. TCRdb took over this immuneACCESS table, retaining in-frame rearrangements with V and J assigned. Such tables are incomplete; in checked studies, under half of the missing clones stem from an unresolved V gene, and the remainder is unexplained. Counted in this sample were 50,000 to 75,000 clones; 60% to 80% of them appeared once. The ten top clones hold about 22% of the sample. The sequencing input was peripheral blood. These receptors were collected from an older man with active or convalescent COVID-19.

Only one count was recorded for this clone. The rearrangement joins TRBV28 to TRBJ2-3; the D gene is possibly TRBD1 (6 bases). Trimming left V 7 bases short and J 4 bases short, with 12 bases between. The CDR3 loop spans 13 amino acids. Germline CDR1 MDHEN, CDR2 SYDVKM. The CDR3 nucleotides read TGTGCCAGCACGATACAGGGTGCAGATACGCAGTATTTT. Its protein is CASTIQGADTQYF.

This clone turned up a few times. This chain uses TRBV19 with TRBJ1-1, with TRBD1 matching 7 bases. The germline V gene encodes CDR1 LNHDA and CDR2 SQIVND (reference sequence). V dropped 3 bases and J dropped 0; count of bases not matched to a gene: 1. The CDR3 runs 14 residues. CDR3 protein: CASSMGQLNTEAFF. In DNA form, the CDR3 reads TGTGCCAGTAGTATGGGACAGTTGAACACTGAAGCTTTCTTT.

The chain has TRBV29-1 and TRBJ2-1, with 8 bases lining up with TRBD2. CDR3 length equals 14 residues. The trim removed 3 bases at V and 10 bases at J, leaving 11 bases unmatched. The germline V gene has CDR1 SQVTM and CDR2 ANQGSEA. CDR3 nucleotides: TGCAGCGTTGAGTCGGGACTAGGTGTGGGGGAGCAGTTCTTC. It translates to CSVESGLGVGEQFF.

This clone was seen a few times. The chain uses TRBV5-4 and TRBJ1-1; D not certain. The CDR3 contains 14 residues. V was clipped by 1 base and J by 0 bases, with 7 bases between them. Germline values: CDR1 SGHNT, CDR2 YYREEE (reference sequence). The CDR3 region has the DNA TGTGCCAGCAGCTTGTCAGGAATGAACACTGAAGCTTTCTTT. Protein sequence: CASSLSGMNTEAFF.

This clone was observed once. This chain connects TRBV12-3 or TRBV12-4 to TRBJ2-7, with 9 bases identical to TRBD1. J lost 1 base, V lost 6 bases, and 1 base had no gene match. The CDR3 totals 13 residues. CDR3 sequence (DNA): TGTGCCAGCAGGGGGACAGGGTCCTACGAGCAGTACTTC. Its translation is CASRGTGSYEQYF.

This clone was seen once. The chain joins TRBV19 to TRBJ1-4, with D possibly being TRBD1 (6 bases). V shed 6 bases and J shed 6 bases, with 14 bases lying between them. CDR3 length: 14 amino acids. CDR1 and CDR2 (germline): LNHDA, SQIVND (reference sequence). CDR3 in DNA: TGTGCCAGTAGATTAAGGGGGATAGATGAAAAACTGTTTTTT. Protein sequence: CASRLRGIDEKLFF.

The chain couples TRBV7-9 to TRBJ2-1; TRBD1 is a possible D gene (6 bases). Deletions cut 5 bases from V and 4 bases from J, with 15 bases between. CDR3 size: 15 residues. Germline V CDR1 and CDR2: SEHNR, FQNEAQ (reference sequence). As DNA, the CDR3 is TGTGCCAGCAGCCCTCCACCGGACAGTTACAATGAGCAGTTCTTC. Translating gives CASSPPPDSYNEQFF. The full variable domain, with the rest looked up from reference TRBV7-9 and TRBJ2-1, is DTGVSQNPRHKITKRGQNVTFRCDPISEHNRLYWYRQTLGQGPEFLTYFQNEAQLEKSRLLSDRFSAERPKGSFSTLEIQRTEQGDSAMYLCASSPPPDSYNEQFFGPGTRLTVL.

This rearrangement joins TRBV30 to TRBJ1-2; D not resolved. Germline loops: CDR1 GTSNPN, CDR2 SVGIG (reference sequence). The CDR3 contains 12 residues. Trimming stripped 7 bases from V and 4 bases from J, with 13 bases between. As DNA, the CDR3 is TGTGCCTCCCATCGTTATAGCTATGGCTACACCTTC. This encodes CASHRYSYGYTF.

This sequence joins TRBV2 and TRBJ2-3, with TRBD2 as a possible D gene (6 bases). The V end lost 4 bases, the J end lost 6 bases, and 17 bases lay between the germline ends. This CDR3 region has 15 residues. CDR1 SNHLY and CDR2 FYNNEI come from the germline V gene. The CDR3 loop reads CASSVGLGGVDTQYF. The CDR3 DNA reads TGTGCCAGCAGTGTAGGGCTCGGGGGAGTGGATACGCAGTATTTT. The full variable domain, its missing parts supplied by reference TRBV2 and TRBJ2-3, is EPEVTQTPSHQVTQMGQEVILRCVPISNHLYFYWYRQILGQKVEFLVSFYNNEISEKSEIFDDQFSVERPDGSNFTLKIRSTKLEDSAMYFCASSVGLGGVDTQYFGPGTRLTVL.

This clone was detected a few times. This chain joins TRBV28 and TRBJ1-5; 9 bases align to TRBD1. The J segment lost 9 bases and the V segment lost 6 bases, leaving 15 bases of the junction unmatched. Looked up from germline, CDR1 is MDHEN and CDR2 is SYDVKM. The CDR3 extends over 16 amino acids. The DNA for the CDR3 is TGTGCCAGCAGCTATTCCTCCGGGACAGGGAGTCGGCCCCAGCATTTT. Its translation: CASSYSSGTGSRPQHF.

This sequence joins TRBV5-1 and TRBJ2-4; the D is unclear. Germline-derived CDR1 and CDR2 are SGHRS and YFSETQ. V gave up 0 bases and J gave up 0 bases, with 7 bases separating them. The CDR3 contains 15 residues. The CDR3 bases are TGCGCCAGCAGCTTGGGAGAGGAAGCCAAAAACATTCAGTACTTC. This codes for CASSLGEEAKNIQYF.